This T cell receptor beta chain came from a study of blood T cell repertoires in COVID-19. V shed 6 bases and J 4 bases; nucleotides not matched to a gene: 7. The CDR3 length is 15 residues. Assay used: immunoSEQ multiplex PCR; TCRdb lists only in-frame clones, some missing. The data hold around 280,000 clones, with roughly 86% observed a single time. The receptor's source is a woman under 40 with COVID-19, enrolled during active disease. Sample: peripheral blood. This chain connects TRBV6-7 to TRBJ2-3; 10 bases map to TRBD1. TRBV6-7 is known as an ORF, though its function is uncertain. The CDR3 sequence: CASRKRDRGADTQYF. CDR3 bases: TGTGCCAGCAGAAAGCGGGACAGGGGAGCAGATACGCAGTATTTT.